The TCR beta chain under discussion was sequenced for a study of cytomegalovirus exposure and HLA in healthy donors. In this sample, this clone turned up once. Sampled while nominally healthy, donors likely had unrecorded immune exposures. The V end was cut by 5 bases, the J end by 1 base, with 17 bases between. The CDR3 loop spans 16 amino acids. In germline, CDR1 is SGHVS, CDR2 FQNEAQ. The PCR contained 60 Vbeta and 13 Jbeta primers. This table comes from immunoSEQ multiplex PCR, and its TCRdb copy is limited to in-frame clones, with some not included. The sample yields some 140,000 clones, roughly 73% seen once.

This receptor was obtained from a woman in her thirties or forties in good health and CMV-seronegative. Sequenced input: PBMCs. The V and J genes are TRBV7-8 and TRBJ2-5, with TRBD1 as a possible D gene (7 bases). CDR3 in amino acids: CASSPRGAGAQETQYF. The CDR3 DNA reads TGTGCCAGCAGCCCCAGGGGGGCAGGGGCCCAAGAGACCCAGTACTTC.